The clone carrying this TCR beta chain was detected ten times or more. The target antigen is unknown. TCRdb re-analysed the 5' RACE reads in MiXCR, keeping a single row per CDR3 protein. The sample lists about 120,000 distinct CDR3 sequences, approximately 3.2% seen once, with roughly 1.3% in the top ten. The data stem from a study of neurological immune-mediated disorders. Trimming left V 6 bases short and J 7 bases short, with 16 bases between. The CDR3 contains 12 residues. The V gene's germline CDR1 is DFQATT and CDR2 SNEGSKA (reference sequence). Notes on the study in general: CDR3 amino acid sequences found in expanded clones were never shared across subjects, suggesting private repertoires in all groups. With the multiple sclerosis repertoire cluster, none of the clinical or MRI features showed an association. Among 34 multiple sclerosis patients, 18 had repertoires that phylogenetic grouping placed in one related-CDR3 cluster, a possible signature.

Sequenced sample: PBMCs. V is TRBV20-1 and J is TRBJ2-7, with D unclear. The sequence derives from a woman in her thirties with multiple sclerosis. The CDR3: CSAERLDGEQYF. CDR3 coding DNA: TGCAGTGCGGAGAGGCTTGATGGGGAGCAGTACTTC.